The 17 T cell receptor beta chains given below trace back to one sample, sequenced in a study of blood T cell repertoires in COVID-19 (dated by TCRdb to 2020 to 2022). Receptors were amplified or captured by the immunoSEQ multiplex PCR assay. TCRdb holds this immuneACCESS table with in-frame rearrangements only. Some clones are missing; in checked studies, unresolved V genes explain under half, and the rest has no known cause. For this sample there are about 250,000 clones; around 86% appear just once. The top ten hold 0.85% to 0.95% of the sample. What was sequenced was peripheral blood. The source of these receptors is a middle-aged woman who had recovered from COVID-19.

This chain uses TRBV5-1 with TRBJ1-2; D possibly corresponds to TRBD1 (5 bases). Germline V gene lookup returns CDR1 SGHRS and CDR2 YFSETQ. CDR3 length: 15 residues. Between the trimmed V and J ends, which lost 4 bases and 2 bases, there was a span of 15 bases. CDR3 sequence reads: CASSPNAGGNYGYTF. In DNA form, the CDR3 reads TGCGCCAGCAGCCCGAACGCGGGGGGAAACTATGGCTACACCTTC.

This clone was picked up one time. The V gene is TRBV27, the J gene TRBJ2-1; 10 bases map to TRBD1. Unmatched junction bases numbered 6, after V lost 3 bases and J lost 7 bases. Germline V CDR1 and CDR2: MNHEY, SMNVEV (reference sequence). The length of the CDR3 is 15 residues. The CDR3 DNA sequence: TGTGCCAGCAGTTTTCCGGGACAGGGGCTTAATGAGCAGTTCTTC. It specifies CASSFPGQGLNEQFF.

V usage is TRBV7-8 and J usage is TRBJ2-1; no clear D gene. Germline loops: CDR1 SGHVS, CDR2 FQNEAQ. The V end was cut by 1 base, the J end by 2 bases, with 12 bases between. This CDR3 comprises 16 residues. CDR3 bases: TGTGCCAGCAGCTTAGTCCAACTGGCGGCCTACAATGAGCAGTTCTTC. Amino acids: CASSLVQLAAYNEQFF.

The chain uses TRBV7-2 and TRBJ1-2; D not resolved. V was shortened by 3 bases and J by 5 bases, with 13 bases between the two germline ends. CDR1 and CDR2 (germline): SGHTA, FQGNSA. The CDR3 runs to 14 residues. This CDR3 is CASSFAGTRYGYTF. The DNA of the CDR3 is TGTGCCAGCAGCTTCGCAGGAACTAGATATGGCTACACCTTC.

Note on this clone: This specimen includes other DNA sequences encoding the same CDR3. V is TRBV12-3 or TRBV12-4 and J is TRBJ2-7; 8 nucleotides align to TRBD2. The trim removed 5 bases at V and 6 bases at J, leaving 0 bases unmatched. The CDR3 is 11 residues long. The CDR3 nucleotides read TGTGCCAGCAGTCGGGGGGGCGAGCAGTACTTC. Its translation: CASSRGGEQYF.

The rearrangement uses TRBV5-1 and TRBJ2-7; TRBD2 aligns across 7 bases. J lost 0 bases, V lost 2 bases, and 5 bases had no gene match. CDR1 and CDR2 (germline): SGHRS, YFSETQ. The CDR3 sequence is 15 residues long. The chain's CDR3 is CASSFSSGSSYEQYF. CDR3 DNA: TGCGCCAGCAGCTTCTCTAGCGGTAGCTCCTACGAGCAGTACTTC.

The gene calls are TRBV18 and TRBJ1-2, with D possibly TRBD1 on 5 matching bases. This CDR3 comprises 16 residues. Trimming stripped 3 bases from V and 4 bases from J, with 18 bases between. Germline CDR1 reads KGHSH; CDR2 reads LQKENI. The CDR3 nucleotides are TGTGCCAGCTCACCGAACCTCCGGGGGGAGGGCTATGGCTACACCTTC. It encodes CASSPNLRGEGYGYTF.

V gene TRBV19 combines with J gene TRBJ2-3; TRBD2 might be the D (5 bases). The germline gives CDR1 LNHDA, CDR2 SQIVND (reference sequence). The CDR3 extends over 14 amino acids. Trimming left V 5 bases short and J 8 bases short, with 17 bases between. The CDR3 DNA sequence: TGTGCCAGTAGTTCGGGCCAAAGCGGAAGTACGCAGTATTTT. Amino acid sequence: CASSSGQSGSTQYF.

This chain links TRBV19 with TRBJ1-2, with D hard to call. Germline lookup yields CDR1 LNHDA and CDR2 SQIVND (reference sequence). The CDR3 loop spans 13 amino acids. V shed 3 bases and J shed 4 bases, with 9 bases lying between them. DNA of the CDR3: TGTGCCAGTAGTATCCAACTGATCTATGGCTACACCTTC. It is translated as CASSIQLIYGYTF.

This clone showed up just once. This rearrangement joins TRBV11-2 to TRBJ2-5; D perhaps matches TRBD1 (6 bases). This CDR3 is built from 15 residues. From germline, CDR1 is SGHAT and CDR2 FQNNGV. V gave up 5 bases and J gave up 0 bases, with 13 bases separating them. The CDR3 DNA reads as TGTGCCAGCAGCGCCCGCACAGGGTACCAAGAGACCCAGTACTTC. Translation: CASSARTGYQETQYF.

Only a few counts were recorded for this clone. The chain carries TRBV3-1 (or the pseudogene TRBV3-2) and TRBJ1-6, with D perhaps TRBD1 (6 bases). The CDR3 runs to 15 residues. Germline V gene lookup returns CDR1 LGHDT and CDR2 YNNKEL (reference sequence). Trimming pared 4 bases from V and 5 bases from J, leaving 12 bases between. The CDR3, as DNA: TGTGCCAGCAGCCGAGGCGGACAGAATAATTCACCCCTCCACTTT. Amino acids: CASSRGGQNNSPLHF.

The gene calls are TRBV3-1 (or the pseudogene TRBV3-2) and TRBJ1-6; D unresolved. V dropped 0 bases and J dropped 10 bases, with 10 bases sitting between them. The germline V gene encodes CDR1 LGHDT and CDR2 YNNKEL (reference sequence). CDR3 length: 14 amino acids. The CDR3 DNA reads TGTGCCAGCAGCCAAGAGGGTGACAAGTCACCCCTCCACTTT. Residues: CASSQEGDKSPLHF.

The chain has TRBV2 and TRBJ2-7; TRBD2 is a possible D gene (7 bases). The V gene lost 7 bases and the J gene lost 4 bases, with 23 bases spanning the gap. The CDR3 is 16 residues long. Germline V gene sequence: CDR1 SNHLY, CDR2 FYNNEI. CDR3 sequence: CASIRTGGGEFYEQYF. The CDR3 nucleotides read TGTGCCAGCATTCGAACGGGCGGGGGCGAATTTTACGAGCAGTACTTC.

The genes are TRBV7-9 and TRBJ2-7; 9 bases are shared with TRBD2. Looked up from germline, CDR1 is SEHNR and CDR2 is FQNEAQ (reference sequence). Trimming took 5 bases from V and 0 from J; bases not matched to a gene: 11. The CDR3 sequence is 17 residues long. The CDR3 here is CASSPPELAGSSYEQYF. The DNA of the CDR3 is TGTGCCAGCAGCCCTCCGGAGCTAGCGGGGAGCTCCTACGAGCAGTACTTC.

The gene calls are TRBV28 and TRBJ1-6; a possible D gene is TRBD1 (6 bases). V was trimmed by 6 bases and J by 9 bases, leaving 12 bases between them. This CDR3 is 13 amino acids long. Germline CDR1 MDHEN, CDR2 SYDVKM. For the CDR3, the DNA is TGTGCCAGCAGCACCCCAGGGGTTTCACCCCTCCACTTT. Protein product: CASSTPGVSPLHF.

The chain combines TRBV5-1 with TRBJ2-7; 8 nucleotides align to TRBD2. This CDR3 region has 13 residues. Per germline, CDR1 SGHRS and CDR2 YFSETQ. Losses at the gene ends were 6 bases for V and 3 bases for J; bases not matched to a gene: 5. The CDR3 region has the DNA TGCGCCAGCAAGCCCGCGGGAGGCTACGAGCAGTACTTC. Translated, it gives CASKPAGGYEQYF.

The rearrangement uses TRBV10-1 and TRBJ2-5; D may be TRBD2 (6 bases). Looked up from germline, CDR1 is WNHNN and CDR2 is SYGVQD (reference sequence). V was shortened by 2 bases and J by 5 bases, with 12 bases between the two germline ends. CDR3 length equals 14 residues. The CDR3 loop reads CASSESGYVETQYF. The CDR3 DNA sequence: TGCGCCAGCAGTGAGAGCGGGTACGTGGAGACCCAGTACTTC.